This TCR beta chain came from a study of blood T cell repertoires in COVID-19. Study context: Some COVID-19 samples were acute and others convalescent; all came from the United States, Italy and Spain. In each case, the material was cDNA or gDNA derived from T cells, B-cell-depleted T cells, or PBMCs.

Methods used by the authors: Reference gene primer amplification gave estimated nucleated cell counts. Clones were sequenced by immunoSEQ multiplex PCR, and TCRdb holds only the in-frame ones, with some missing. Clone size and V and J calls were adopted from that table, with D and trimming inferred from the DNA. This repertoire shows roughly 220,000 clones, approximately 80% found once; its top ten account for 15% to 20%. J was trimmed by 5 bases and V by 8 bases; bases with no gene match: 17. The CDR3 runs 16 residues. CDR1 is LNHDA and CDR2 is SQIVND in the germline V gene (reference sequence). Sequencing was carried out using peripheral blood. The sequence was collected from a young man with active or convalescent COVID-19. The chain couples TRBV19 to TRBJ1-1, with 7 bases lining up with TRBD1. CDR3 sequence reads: CASVDLGRGRGTEAFF. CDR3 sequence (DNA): TGTGCCAGTGTCGACCTGGGTAGGGGGCGTGGGACTGAAGCTTTCTTT.